This TCR beta chain comes out of a study of T cell repertoires in cytomegalovirus infection. Study-level information: Both a matching HLA type and CMV infection were indicated by public TCR beta signatures. General study results and limits: HLA-C-restricted, CMV-specific TCR beta clonotypes were dominant ex vivo. Cumulated frequencies of public TCR beta families served to identify carriers of CMV plus the relevant HLA.

Each CDR3 protein gets one entry after TCRdb re-called the reads with MiXCR. Here the sample spans about 250,000 distinct CDR3 sequences, approximately 13% being singletons. The sample holds a few counts of this clonotype. The antigen is undetermined. Trimming took 0 bases from V and 2 from J; bases not matched to a gene: 8. This CDR3 has 16 amino acids. From germline, CDR1 is DFQATT and CDR2 SNEGSKA (reference sequence). The chain recombines TRBV20-1 with TRBJ2-3, with TRBD2 identical over 7 bases. Sequencing input: PBMCs. The TCR was taken from a human donor in good health (CMV status not recorded). Some clones in this sample may be carry-over from other donors' samples. The CDR3 spells CSARDPARGNTDTQYF. The DNA of the CDR3 is TGCAGTGCTAGAGATCCGGCGCGGGGGAACACAGATACGCAGTATTTT.